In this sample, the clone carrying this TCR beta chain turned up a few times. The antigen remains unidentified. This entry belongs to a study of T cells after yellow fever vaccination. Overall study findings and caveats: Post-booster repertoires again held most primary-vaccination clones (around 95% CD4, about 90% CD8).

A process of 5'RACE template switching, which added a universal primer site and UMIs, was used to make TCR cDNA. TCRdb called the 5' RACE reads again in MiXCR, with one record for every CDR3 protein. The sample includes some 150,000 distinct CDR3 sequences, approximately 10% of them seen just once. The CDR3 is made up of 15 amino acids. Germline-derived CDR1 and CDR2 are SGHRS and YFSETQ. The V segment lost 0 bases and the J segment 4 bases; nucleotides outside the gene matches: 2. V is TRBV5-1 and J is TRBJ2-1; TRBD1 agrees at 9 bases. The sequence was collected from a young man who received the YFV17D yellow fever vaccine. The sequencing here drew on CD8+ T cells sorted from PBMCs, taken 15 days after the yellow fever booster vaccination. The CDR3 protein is CASSLGQGDYNEQFF. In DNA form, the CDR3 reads TGCGCCAGCAGCTTGGGACAGGGGGATTACAATGAGCAGTTCTTC.